This T cell receptor (beta chain) was recovered during a study of tumor-infiltrating lymphocytes in oesophageal squamous cell carcinoma. TCRdb fed the PCR reads into MiXCR, producing one record per CDR3 protein. Of about 13,000 distinct CDR3 sequences in the sample, 51% are singletons; the top ten hold 12%. The CDR3 spans 15 residues. The V and J ends lost 6 bases and 1 base, in that order; junction bases with no gene match: 7. The chain joins TRBV12-3 or TRBV12-4 to TRBJ1-1; 8 nucleotides match TRBD1. Sequencing was carried out using blood. This clonotype was sampled from a female donor with esophageal squamous cell carcinoma. DNA of the CDR3: TGTGCCAGCAGCCGAGGACAGGGAGGGAACACTGAAGCTTTCTTT. It codes for CASSRGQGGNTEAFF.